This TCR beta chain is from a study of T cell changes during pregnancy in multiple sclerosis (dated by TCRdb to 2018 to 2020). About the study as a whole: The study looked at changes in the T cell repertoire across pregnancy in women with multiple sclerosis.

Counted from cysteine to phenylalanine, this CDR3 has 16 amino acids. Only the CDR3 DNA stays, 48 bases, in frame from base 1. V lost 3 bases and J lost 6 bases, and the count of bases not matched to a germline gene is 12. From the germline V gene, CDR1 is SGHAT and CDR2 is FQNNGV. Comments on this clone: The antigen it recognizes is unknown. Base qualities were left out, and no much larger clone turns up one base away.

Library generation was performed with the immunoSEQ multiplex PCR assay. TCRdb's version of the immuneACCESS table is confined to in-frame rearrangements and falls short of the full clone set. An unresolved V gene accounts for under half of the shortfall where checked; the remainder is of unknown origin. Recorded for this sample are 50,000 to 60,000 clones; more than 85% of them occurred a single time. The top ten clones comprise about 0.41% of the sample. The sequence is built from TRBV11-2 and TRBJ1-2, and TRBD1 aligns with 8 junction nucleotides. The sample in question was CD4+ T cells from peripheral blood mononuclear cells, obtained in the third trimester of pregnancy. The sequence came from a female donor with multiple sclerosis, enrolled in a pregnancy study. The CDR3 reads as follows: CASSFGQGSISDGYTF. The DNA is as follows: TGTGCCAGCAGCTTTGGACAGGGCTCTATAAGTGATGGCTACACCTTC.